These 18 T cell receptor beta chains came from one sample sequenced in a study of patients and donors after allogeneic stem cell transplantation. TCRdb re-analysed the RT-PCR reads in MiXCR, keeping a single row per CDR3 protein. The sample yields roughly 960,000 distinct CDR3 sequences, approximately 19% seen once. Input material: blood, either unsorted or a sorted T cell fraction (not recorded which). All receptors derive from a human donor who was either an allogeneic HSCT recipient or a stem cell or donor lymphocyte infusion donor (not recorded which). It is not recorded whose cells these are; they may come from a transplant donor.

Only a few counts were recorded for this clonotype. The chain's CDR3 is CASSRFGGRTDTQYF. Written as DNA, the CDR3 is TGTGCCAGCAGTCGGTTTGGGGGACGCACAGATACGCAGTATTTT. The chain combines TRBV12-3 or TRBV12-4 with TRBJ2-3; D may be TRBD1 or TRBD2 (5 bases each). V was cut by 5 bases and J by 1 base, with 13 bases left in between. The CDR3 spans 15 residues.

At least ten counts were recorded for this clonotype. This sequence joins TRBV5-1 and TRBJ2-2; D might be TRBD1 or TRBD2, each matching 6 bases. With 5 bases removed from V and 6 bases from J, the gap between germline ends came to 17 bases. The CDR3 has 15 amino acids. Germline CDR1 SGHRS, CDR2 YFSETQ. The CDR3: CASSSIQGGAGELFF. In DNA form, the CDR3 reads TGCGCCAGCAGTTCTATACAGGGAGGAGCCGGGGAGCTGTTTTTT.

CDR3 in DNA: TGTGCCAGCTCCAAGGGACAGAGATATAGCAATCAGCCCCAGCATTTT. Protein sequence: CASSKGQRYSNQPQHF. This chain joins TRBV28 and TRBJ1-5; 7 nucleotides match TRBD1. The CDR3 covers 16 residues. The germline V gene encodes CDR1 MDHEN and CDR2 SYDVKM. V lost 8 bases, J lost 0 bases, and 10 bases stayed unmatched.

A note on this clonotype: This could be a read error, since a much larger clone is one nucleotide away. The rearrangement uses TRBV6-6 and TRBJ1-2; D is uncertain. Trimming stripped 2 bases from V and 4 bases from J, with 2 bases between. CDR1 is MNHNY and CDR2 is SVGAGI in the germline V gene (reference sequence). The CDR3 runs 11 residues. In nucleotides, the CDR3 is TGTGCCAGCAGTTACACCTATGGCTACACCTTC. Residues: CASSYTYGYTF.

This clonotype came up a few times. The chain combines TRBV7-8 with TRBJ2-6; D gene unclear. CDR1 is SGHVS, CDR2 FQNEAQ, per germline. This CDR3 is 16 amino acids long. Trimming took off 1 base at V and 5 bases at J, with 12 bases between the two ends. CDR3 sequence: CASSLGGRVRANVLTF. CDR3 in DNA: TGTGCCAGCAGCTTAGGCGGACGTGTCCGGGCCAACGTCCTGACTTTC.

This clonotype appeared a few times. This chain connects TRBV5-5 to TRBJ2-1; weak D call: TRBD1 (6 bases). Trimming cost V 3 bases and J 1 base, with 14 bases left between them. CDR3 length: 16 residues. Germline values: CDR1 SGHKS, CDR2 YYEKEE (reference sequence). The CDR3 DNA is TGTGCCAGCAGCTCCCTCAGGGGCAGATCCTACAATGAGCAGTTCTTC. Residues: CASSSLRGRSYNEQFF.

This clonotype was seen a handful of times. The chain links TRBV3-1 to TRBJ2-5; TRBD1 or TRBD2 may be the D gene (5 bases each). V was shortened by 4 bases and J by 2 bases, with 17 bases between the two germline ends. Germline lookup yields CDR1 LGHDT and CDR2 YNNKEL (reference sequence). The CDR3 runs to 16 residues. This chain's CDR3 is CASSPDGTALQETQYF. The CDR3, as DNA: TGTGCCAGCAGCCCCGACGGGACGGCACTTCAAGAGACCCAGTACTTC.

The chain links TRBV18 to TRBJ1-1; tentative D call: TRBD1 (5 bases). Trimming shortened V by 3 bases and J by 3 bases, and 11 bases separated the two germline ends. The CDR3 loop spans 14 amino acids. Germline V gives CDR1 KGHSH, CDR2 LQKENI. CDR3 nucleotide sequence: TGTGCCAGCTCACCGGTACTAGGGGACACTGAAGCTTTCTTT. This translates into CASSPVLGDTEAFF.

This clonotype was detected only a few times. The gene calls are TRBV5-1 and TRBJ2-1; D is unclear. CDR1 and CDR2 (germline): SGHRS, YFSETQ. The CDR3 has 15 amino acids. The V gene lost 0 bases and the J gene lost 2 bases, with 9 bases spanning the gap. DNA of the CDR3: TGCGCCAGCAGCTTGGTGAGCCCCCCCTACAATGAGCAGTTCTTC. It encodes CASSLVSPPYNEQFF.

This chain uses TRBV24-1 with TRBJ2-7; TRBD1 aligns across 7 bases. The CDR3 is made up of 14 amino acids. Germline trimming cut 4 bases from V and 5 bases from J; bases unmatched to any gene: 7. Per the germline V gene, CDR1 is KGHDR and CDR2 is SFDVKD. The CDR3 bases are TGTGCCACCAGTGAAAGGGGCCAGGGGGACGAGCAGTACTTC. Protein sequence: CATSERGQGDEQYF.

This rearrangement joins TRBV4-3 to TRBJ2-1; 12 bases agree with TRBD2. The germline CDR1 and CDR2 sequences are LGHNA and YSLEER. J gave up 15 bases and V 3 bases, and 6 bases lay outside the gene matches. This CDR3 has 13 amino acids. For the CDR3, the DNA is TGCGCCAGCAGCCAGAGACTAGCGGGGGAGGTGTTCTTC. It specifies CASSQRLAGEVFF.

CDR3 DNA sequence: TGCAGCGTAGGAGCTAGGACTAGCGGGGGGGTCCAAGAGACCCAGTACTTC. Translated: CSVGARTSGGVQETQYF. The V and J genes are TRBV29-1 and TRBJ2-5, with 15 bases lining up with TRBD2. Germline V gene data show CDR1 as SQVTM and CDR2 as ANQGSEA. V trimming: 6 bases; J trimming: 1 base; junction bases outside the gene matches: 9. This CDR3 is 17 amino acids long.

J is TRBJ1-1 and V is TRBV3-1; maybe TRBD1 (5 bases). Germline V gene data show CDR1 as LGHDT and CDR2 as YNNKEL (reference sequence). Trimming pared 1 base from V and 7 bases from J, leaving 16 bases between. The CDR3 contains 15 residues. The DNA for the CDR3 is TGTGCCAGCAGCCAAGCGGGCAGGGCGCGAGATGAAGCTTTCTTT. It encodes CASSQAGRARDEAFF.

This chain uses TRBV2 with TRBJ2-5; D remains unclear. There are 12 residues in the CDR3. V was pared by 3 bases and J by 5 bases, with 7 bases between. Germline CDR1 and CDR2: SNHLY and FYNNEI. This chain's CDR3 is CASSDYVETQYF. CDR3 DNA sequence: TGTGCCAGCAGTGATTACGTGGAGACCCAGTACTTC.

CDR3 in DNA: TGTGCCTGGAGTGACTCTCGACTCACTGAAGCTTTCTTT. It codes for CAWSDSRLTEAFF. The V call is TRBV30, the J call TRBJ1-1; D is uncertain. V lost 1 base and J lost 4, with 10 bases in between. The length of the CDR3 is 13 residues. In germline, CDR1 is GTSNPN, CDR2 SVGIG (reference sequence).

This clonotype turned up a few times. This sequence joins TRBV6-2 or TRBV6-3 and TRBJ2-1; a weak D match, TRBD1 (6 bases). Germline values: CDR1 MNHEY, CDR2 SVGEGT. The CDR3 is 12 amino acids. Deletions cut 8 bases from V and 6 bases from J, with 11 bases between. The CDR3 DNA is TGTGCCAGCGGAATACAGGGCAATGAGCAGTTCTTC. This sequence encodes CASGIQGNEQFF.

The chain uses TRBV20-1 and TRBJ1-1, with D maybe TRBD1 (5 bases). V was shortened by 4 bases and J by 0 bases, with 21 bases between the two germline ends. Germline CDR1 is DFQATT and CDR2 is SNEGSKA (reference sequence). The CDR3 spans 17 residues. CDR3 nucleotide sequence: TGCAGTGCTATGAGCGGGACGACCACCTCAATGAACACTGAAGCTTTCTTT. It specifies CSAMSGTTTSMNTEAFF.

This clonotype occurred a few times. The chain employs TRBV30 and TRBJ1-1; D is perhaps TRBD1 (5 bases). The CDR3 runs 11 residues. In germline, CDR1 is GTSNPN, CDR2 SVGIG (reference sequence). CDR3 residues: CAAGVNTEAFF. CDR3 coding DNA: TGTGCGGCGGGGGTGAACACTGAAGCTTTCTTT.